A single sample is the source of the 24 T cell receptor beta chains below, sequenced in a study of shared clonotypes between healthy human individuals. The protocol was immunoSEQ multiplex PCR, while the TCRdb copy is restricted to in-frame clones and leaves out a portion. The sample lists some 1,600,000 clones; 95% to 99% were seen once. Sequences were obtained from naive CD4+ T cells sorted from blood. Subset described: CD45RA+ positively selected. Receptor source: a young man in good health.

This chain uses TRBV19 with TRBJ2-3; 8 positions match TRBD1. Per germline, CDR1 LNHDA and CDR2 SQIVND (reference sequence). V shed 11 bases and J 3 bases; nucleotides not matched to a gene: 10. The CDR3 runs to 14 residues. CDR3 sequence: CAGDRGKGTDTQYF. The CDR3 bases are TGTGCCGGTGACAGGGGAAAAGGAACAGATACGCAGTATTTT.

The rearrangement links TRBV27 to TRBJ2-7; D gene uncertain. The CDR3 runs to 15 residues. Trimming removed 3 bases at V and 2 bases at J, with 14 bases between. The germline V gene encodes CDR1 MNHEY and CDR2 SMNVEV (reference sequence). The CDR3 sequence: CASSLNTVHTYEQYF. Here the CDR3 DNA reads TGTGCCAGCAGTTTGAACACGGTACACACCTACGAGCAGTACTTC.

In its sample, this clone was seen once. The chain has TRBV14 and TRBJ2-1; a weak D match, TRBD2 (6 bases). This CDR3 contains 14 residues. V dropped 0 bases and J dropped 10 bases, with 13 bases sitting between them. Germline assignment: CDR1 SGHDN and CDR2 FVKESK. The CDR3 sequence: CASSQELALGEQFF. The CDR3 DNA reads as TGTGCCAGCAGCCAAGAACTAGCTTTAGGAGAGCAGTTCTTC.

The chain carries TRBV19 and TRBJ1-1; tentative D call: TRBD1 (6 bases). With 6 bases removed from V and 4 bases from J, the gap between germline ends came to 24 bases. CDR1 and CDR2 (germline): LNHDA, SQIVND (reference sequence). The CDR3 is made up of 17 amino acids. CDR3 sequence reads: CASRHLPGLSGVTEAFF. For the CDR3, the DNA is TGTGCCAGTAGACACCTCCCCGGACTTTCAGGGGTCACTGAAGCTTTCTTT.

Comment on this clone: The sample has other DNA sequences that encode this CDR3 too. The rearrangement uses TRBV2 and TRBJ1-3; D perhaps matches TRBD1 (6 bases). With 3 bases removed from V and 0 bases from J, the gap between germline ends came to 9 bases. The CDR3 spans 15 residues. Germline loops: CDR1 SNHLY, CDR2 FYNNEI. The DNA for the CDR3 is TGTGCCAGCAGTGAGACAGGATTCTCTGGAAACACCATATATTTT. It encodes CASSETGFSGNTIYF.

This clone has only one observation. The sample contains more than one DNA sequence encoding this CDR3. This rearrangement joins TRBV2 to TRBJ2-3; D unclear. This CDR3 has 11 residues. CDR1 and CDR2 (germline): SNHLY, FYNNEI. V gave up 5 bases and J gave up 3 bases, with 3 bases separating them. DNA for the CDR3: TGTGCCAGCAGTCGAACAGATACGCAGTATTTT. Translated, it gives CASSRTDTQYF.

The V call is TRBV2, the J call TRBJ2-7; 9 bases are a match to TRBD1. The CDR3 is made up of 14 amino acids. CDR1 and CDR2 from the germline V gene are SNHLY and FYNNEI. V was pared by 3 bases and J by 6 bases, with 6 bases of the junction left unmatched. CDR3 residues: CASSDRTGAGEQYF. DNA for the CDR3: TGTGCCAGCAGTGATCGGACAGGGGCGGGCGAGCAGTACTTC.

The J gene is TRBJ1-1, the V gene TRBV5-1; D ambiguous. The V end lost 7 bases, the J end lost 9 bases, and 19 bases lay between the germline ends. Germline V CDR1 and CDR2: SGHRS, YFSETQ. The length of the CDR3 is 13 residues. CDR3 DNA: TGCGCCAGCTCACTTCGCCGAGCAGAAAAAGCTTTCTTT. Amino acid sequence: CASSLRRAEKAFF.

J is TRBJ1-4 and V is TRBV5-8; tentative D call: TRBD1 (5 bases). The CDR3 contains 15 residues. V lost 5 bases to trimming and J lost 7 bases, with 18 bases between them. The germline V gene has CDR1 SGHTS and CDR2 YDEGEE. In DNA, the CDR3 is TGTGCCAGCAGACATTTGCAGGGCGAGAGTGAAAAACTGTTTTTT. Translating gives CASRHLQGESEKLFF. Supplemented by reference TRBV5-8 and TRBJ1-4, the full variable domain reads EAGVTQSPTHLIKTRGQQATLRCSPISGHTSVYWYQQALGLGLQFLLWYDEGEERNRGNFPPRFSGRQFPNYSSELNVNALELEDSALYLCASRHLQGESEKLFFGSGTQLSVL.

The V gene is TRBV9, the J gene TRBJ2-6; a weak D match, TRBD2 (6 bases). The V gene lost 1 base and the J gene lost 8 bases, with 13 bases spanning the gap. CDR1 and CDR2 from the germline V gene are SGDLS and YYNGEE. CDR3 size: 15 residues. The CDR3 DNA reads as TGTGCCAGCAGCGTACCTGGGGGGATATCCAACGTCCTGACTTTC. Its translation: CASSVPGGISNVLTF.

The chain carries TRBV18 and TRBJ2-7, with 12 bases matching TRBD2. V lost 2 bases to trimming and J lost 3 bases; unmatched junction nucleotides: 5. Germline CDR1 KGHSH, CDR2 LQKENI. The CDR3 length is 16 residues. In DNA form, the CDR3 reads TGTGCCAGCTCACCATTACGGACTAGCGGGGACTACGAGCAGTACTTC. Amino acids: CASSPLRTSGDYEQYF.

The genes are TRBV6-6 and TRBJ2-3, with D possibly matching TRBD2 (6 bases). Per the germline V gene, CDR1 is MNHNY and CDR2 is SVGAGI (reference sequence). CDR3 length equals 15 residues. The V end was cut by 6 bases, the J end by 7 bases, with 20 bases between. The CDR3 loop is CASSPGEVGGNTQYF. The CDR3 DNA follows: TGTGCCAGCAGCCCCGGCGAGGTGGGGGGAAATACGCAGTATTTT.

As to this clone: This CDR3 is also generated by other DNA sequences in the sample. DNA of the CDR3: TGTGCCAGCAGTCTCCAAGGTAGCAATCAGCCCCAGCATTTT. Translated: CASSLQGSNQPQHF. This rearrangement joins TRBV27 to TRBJ1-5; unclear D gene. The V end was cut by 5 bases, the J end by 0 bases, with 8 bases between. Germline V gene data show CDR1 as MNHEY and CDR2 as SMNVEV (reference sequence). The CDR3 runs to 14 residues.

The chain is built from TRBV4-1 and TRBJ2-3; 11 bases are shared with TRBD2. V lost 0 bases to trimming and J lost 6 bases; unmatched junction nucleotides: 14. CDR3 length: 19 residues. Germline loops: CDR1 MGHRA, CDR2 YSYEKL. CDR3 nucleotides: TGCGCCAGCAGCCAAGATGGCCTAGCGGGAGGTTCGTGGCACGATACGCAGTATTTT. Its protein product is CASSQDGLAGGSWHDTQYF.

This clone was recorded once. This chain uses TRBV5-6 with TRBJ2-7, with D possibly TRBD1 on 6 matching bases. The CDR3 is made up of 14 amino acids. Germline V gene lookup returns CDR1 SGHDT and CDR2 YYEEEE. V shed 0 bases and J shed 2 bases, with 9 bases lying between them. The CDR3 bases are TGTGCCAGCAGCTTGGCGCCAGGGGCCTACGAGCAGTACTTC. Amino acids: CASSLAPGAYEQYF.

This chain links TRBV11-3 with TRBJ2-7; tentative D call: TRBD2 (6 bases). The CDR3 totals 14 residues. Germline V gene data show CDR1 as SGHNT and CDR2 as YENEEA. V was trimmed by 4 bases and J by 6 bases, leaving 16 bases between them. DNA of the CDR3: TGTGCCAGCAGCTCAAGAGTCGGGAGCCCCGAGCAGTACTTC. This encodes CASSSRVGSPEQYF.

This clone was found once. One junction end disagrees with the germline gene, perhaps due to a read error. The chain carries TRBV7-7 and TRBJ2-3, with 7 bases aligning to TRBD1. CDR1 is SSHAT and CDR2 is FNYEAQ in the germline V gene (reference sequence). The CDR3 is 15 amino acids. The CDR3 DNA reads TGTGCTAGCAGCACCGACAGGGCTAGCACAGATACGCAGTATTTT. Protein product: CASSTDRASTDTQYF.

The chain joins TRBV7-9 to TRBJ2-5; D gene unclear. The CDR3 has 17 residues. V was clipped by 5 bases and J by 0 bases, with 19 bases between them. From germline, CDR1 is SEHNR and CDR2 FQNEAQ (reference sequence). This CDR3 reads CASSPTFGRRYQETQYF. CDR3 DNA sequence: TGTGCCAGCAGCCCTACCTTCGGGCGCCGGTACCAAGAGACCCAGTACTTC.

The chain joins TRBV18 to TRBJ2-1, with a possible D match to TRBD1 (6 bases). This CDR3 region has 14 residues. Germline V CDR1 and CDR2: KGHSH, LQKENI. The V end was cut by 5 bases, the J end by 8 bases, with 16 bases between. The CDR3 DNA reads as TGTGCCAGCTCATTTAACAGGGTCACGGATGAGCAGTTCTTC. Amino acids: CASSFNRVTDEQFF.

A single count supports this clone. This CDR3 is CASSGDPVSASTDTQYF. The CDR3 nucleotides are TGCGCCAGCAGCGGGGACCCGGTCTCCGCTAGCACAGATACGCAGTATTTT. The chain uses TRBV5-1 and TRBJ2-3, with D possibly called TRBD1 or TRBD2 (5 bases each). Between the trimmed V and J ends, which lost 4 bases and 0 bases, there was a span of 18 bases. Per the germline V gene, CDR1 is SGHRS and CDR2 is YFSETQ. The CDR3 is 17 amino acids.

This chain links TRBV30 with TRBJ2-7; D not resolved. V was cut by 6 bases and J by 2 bases, with 20 bases left in between. The CDR3 loop spans 15 amino acids. CDR1 is GTSNPN and CDR2 is SVGIG in the germline V gene (reference sequence). The CDR3 here is CACPIPGRAPYEQYF. The CDR3 DNA follows: TGTGCCTGTCCCATTCCAGGCAGAGCCCCCTACGAGCAGTACTTC.

The chain is built from TRBV7-8 and TRBJ1-2; D may be TRBD1 (5 bases). CDR1 SGHVS and CDR2 FQNEAQ come from the germline V gene. The CDR3 loop spans 16 amino acids. Trimming took 6 bases from V and 0 from J, leaving 17 bases between them. In DNA form, the CDR3 reads TGTGCCAGCAGGTTGACCCCGACAGACGCTAACTATGGCTACACCTTC. Amino acid sequence: CASRLTPTDANYGYTF.

The rearrangement uses TRBV2 and TRBJ1-2; TRBD1 matches 9 bases. Germline V gene lookup returns CDR1 SNHLY and CDR2 FYNNEI. Trimming at V came to 0 bases and at J to 3 bases, leaving 5 bases not matched to a gene. The CDR3 has 16 amino acids. The DNA of the CDR3 is TGTGCCAGCAGTGAAGCGGGGACAGGGTCTGACTATGGCTACACCTTC. Protein product: CASSEAGTGSDYGYTF.

The chain joins TRBV5-1 to TRBJ2-2, with 10 bases fitting TRBD2. This CDR3 spans 16 amino acids. Germline lookup yields CDR1 SGHRS and CDR2 YFSETQ. J gave up 4 bases and V 4 bases, and 7 bases lay outside the gene matches. The CDR3 region has the DNA TGCGCCAGCAGCGTTCTAGCGGGAGAAGCCACCGGGGAGCTGTTTTTT. It codes for CASSVLAGEATGELFF. Complete variable domain (other parts from reference TRBV5-1 and TRBJ2-2): KAGVTQTPRYLIKTRGQQVTLSCSPISGHRSVSWYQQTPGQGLQFLFEYFSETQRNKGNFPGRFSGRQFSNSRSEMNVSTLELGDSALYLCASSVLAGEATGELFFGEGSRLTVL.